What follows are 17 T cell receptor beta chains derived from one specimen sequenced in a study of T cell responses to AZD1222 COVID-19 vaccine. Data came from immunoSEQ multiplex PCR; TCRdb stores just in-frame clones and leaves some out. Altogether some 120,000 clones are present, around 87% being singletons, with the ten largest covering 1% to 1.5%. The sequencing used peripheral blood, collected on day 0 of AZD1222 vaccination. The receptors here all came from an adult in good health.

The chain recombines TRBV7-6 with TRBJ2-3; D unresolved. This CDR3 comprises 15 residues. V was cut by 6 bases and J by 8 bases, with 21 bases left in between. Per germline, CDR1 SGHVS and CDR2 FNYEAQ. DNA for the CDR3: TGTGCCAGCAGTCCCTACACAGATCCTAGGTTTACGCAGTATTTT. It translates to CASSPYTDPRFTQYF.

The rearrangement joins TRBV5-1 to TRBJ1-2; 7 bases agree with TRBD1. Germline trimming cut 0 bases from V and 4 bases from J; bases unmatched to any gene: 6. Germline-derived CDR1 and CDR2 are SGHRS and YFSETQ. This CDR3 region has 15 residues. The DNA of the CDR3 is TGCGCCAGCAGCTTGGAGGAGGGGGCGATCTATGGCTACACCTTC. Its protein product is CASSLEEGAIYGYTF.

This clone showed up just a few times. This chain links TRBV5-4 with TRBJ1-1; 7 positions match TRBD1. J was trimmed by 4 bases and V by 4 bases; bases with no gene match: 7. Per the germline V gene, CDR1 is SGHNT and CDR2 is YYREEE (reference sequence). The length of the CDR3 is 14 residues. Written as DNA, the CDR3 is TGTGCCAGCAGCAACTATGACAGGGCCACTGAAGCTTTCTTT. Amino acids: CASSNYDRATEAFF. The full variable domain, in which reference TRBV5-4 and TRBJ1-1 provide the parts outside the CDR3, is ETGVTQSPTHLIKTRGQQVTLRCSSQSGHNTVSWYQQALGQGPQFIFQYYREEENGRGNFPPRFSGLQFPNYSSELNVNALELDDSALYLCASSNYDRATEAFFGQGTRLTVV.

This clone was observed once. The chain joins TRBV15 to TRBJ2-1, with D maybe TRBD2 (7 bases). Germline loops: CDR1 LNHNV, CDR2 YYDKDF (reference sequence). This CDR3 has 16 residues. V shed 0 bases and J shed 0 bases, with 9 bases lying between them. The CDR3 reads CATSREGGASYNEQFF. CDR3 nucleotides: TGTGCCACCAGCAGAGAAGGGGGGGCCTCCTACAATGAGCAGTTCTTC.

The chain links TRBV5-6 to TRBJ1-2; D might be TRBD1 (5 bases). Trimming shortened V by 2 bases and J by 8 bases, and 13 bases separated the two germline ends. CDR3 length: 13 residues. Germline V lookup: CDR1 SGHDT, CDR2 YYEEEE. CDR3 nucleotide sequence: TGTGCCAGCAGCTTAGGGGTCACAGGAGGCTACACCTTC. Its translation is CASSLGVTGGYTF.

V usage is TRBV27 and J usage is TRBJ1-2; no clear D gene. Germline CDR1 and CDR2: MNHEY and SMNVEV (reference sequence). Trimming left V 2 bases short and J 5 bases short, with 12 bases between. This CDR3 is 14 amino acids long. CDR3: CASSLQGGSYGYTF. The CDR3 DNA is TGTGCCAGCAGTTTACAAGGTGGTTCGTATGGCTACACCTTC.

The chain is built from TRBV7-6 and TRBJ1-1; 10 positions match TRBD1. CDR1 and CDR2 from the germline V gene are SGHVS and FNYEAQ. The V gene end was trimmed by 5 bases and the J gene end by 1 base; junction bases not matched to a gene: 4. CDR3 length: 15 residues. This CDR3 reads CASSPTGGKNTEAFF. CDR3 nucleotide sequence: TGTGCCAGCAGCCCGACAGGGGGCAAGAACACTGAAGCTTTCTTT.

The chain carries TRBV15 and TRBJ2-3; 8 nucleotides agree with TRBD2. The J segment lost 6 bases and the V segment lost 1 base, leaving 9 bases of the junction unmatched. Per the germline V gene, CDR1 is LNHNV and CDR2 is YYDKDF (reference sequence). The CDR3 is 16 amino acids. This chain's CDR3 is CATSRGAAGAEDTQYF. In DNA, the CDR3 is TGTGCCACCAGCAGAGGGGCAGCGGGGGCCGAGGATACGCAGTATTTT.

This clone has only one observation. The rearrangement uses TRBV6-5 and TRBJ1-5; 9 nucleotides align to TRBD1. In germline, CDR1 is MNHEY, CDR2 SVGAGI. V was pared by 8 bases and J by 4 bases, with 0 bases of the junction left unmatched. The CDR3 has 12 residues. The CDR3 loop is CASGQGNQPQHF. The CDR3 nucleotides read TGTGCCAGCGGACAGGGGAATCAGCCCCAGCATTTT.

The V and J genes are TRBV14 and TRBJ1-2; weak D call: TRBD1 (6 bases). Trimming left V 2 bases short and J 4 bases short, with 17 bases between. The V gene's germline CDR1 is SGHDN and CDR2 FVKESK. The CDR3 runs to 16 residues. In DNA form, the CDR3 reads TGTGCCAGCAGCCAAAGGGAGACAGGAGAGGGCTATGGCTACACCTTC. It yields the protein CASSQRETGEGYGYTF.

The chain joins TRBV7-2 to TRBJ2-5; 9 positions agree with TRBD1. Germline V gives CDR1 SGHTA, CDR2 FQGNSA. V was clipped by 5 bases and J by 2 bases; unmatched bases: 18. This CDR3 has 19 residues. CDR3 sequence: CASSAMTGGHLILQETQYF. As DNA, the CDR3 is TGTGCCAGCAGCGCGATGACAGGGGGACATCTTATACTACAAGAGACCCAGTACTTC.

The chain carries TRBV5-1 and TRBJ2-2; D is unclear. This CDR3 region has 13 residues. Germline V gene data show CDR1 as SGHRS and CDR2 as YFSETQ. The V gene lost 5 bases and the J gene lost 6 bases, with 11 bases spanning the gap. CDR3 residues: CASRSDSAGELFF. In DNA form, the CDR3 reads TGCGCCAGCAGGTCCGATTCCGCCGGGGAGCTGTTTTTT.

The chain employs TRBV18 and TRBJ1-5; D call uncertain. The CDR3 contains 13 residues. The germline V gene encodes CDR1 KGHSH and CDR2 LQKENI. Deletions cut 0 bases from V and 9 bases from J, with 9 bases between. CDR3 loop: CASSPPPPGPQHF. The CDR3 DNA reads TGTGCCAGCTCACCACCCCCTCCGGGGCCCCAGCATTTT.

V and J are TRBV6-5 and TRBJ1-2, with no clear D. The CDR3 runs 13 residues. Germline V gene sequence: CDR1 MNHEY, CDR2 SVGAGI. V lost 8 bases, J lost 1 base, and 11 bases lay in between. For the CDR3, the DNA is TGTGCCAGCGGGAGCAGTATTAACTATGGCTACACCTTC. Its translation: CASGSSINYGYTF.

The chain has TRBV19 and TRBJ1-2; TRBD1 aligns across 8 bases. CDR1 is LNHDA, CDR2 SQIVND, per germline (reference sequence). The CDR3 consists of 13 residues. Unmatched junction bases numbered 7, after V lost 5 bases and J lost 8 bases. The CDR3 reads CASSVTGAVGYTF. CDR3 DNA: TGTGCCAGTAGTGTGACAGGGGCGGTCGGCTACACCTTC. The variable domain in full, with the rest retrieved from reference TRBV19 and TRBJ1-2, is DGGITQSPKYLFRKEGQNVTLSCEQNLNHDAMYWYRQDPGQGLRLIYYSQIVNDFQKGDIAEGYSVSREKKESFPLTVTSAQKNPTAFYLCASSVTGAVGYTFGSGTRLTVV.

V and J are TRBV20-1 and TRBJ2-3; tentatively, D is TRBD1 or TRBD2 (7 bases each). The CDR3 extends over 15 amino acids. Germline V gives CDR1 DFQATT, CDR2 SNEGSKA (reference sequence). V was cut by 7 bases and J by 1 base, with 18 bases left in between. The CDR3 region is CSVSRSGGGTDTQYF. Written as DNA, the CDR3 is TGCAGTGTTAGTCGGTCAGGGGGGGGCACAGATACGCAGTATTTT.

This CDR3 reads CASSQLLASGGKFQETQYF. As DNA, the CDR3 is TGTGCCAGCAGTCAACTGTTGGCTAGCGGGGGGAAATTTCAAGAGACCCAGTACTTC. The J gene is TRBJ2-5, the V gene TRBV7-8; TRBD2 aligns across 11 bases. Germline loops: CDR1 SGHVS, CDR2 FQNEAQ. J gave up 2 bases and V 6 bases, and 17 bases lay outside the gene matches. The CDR3 spans 19 residues.